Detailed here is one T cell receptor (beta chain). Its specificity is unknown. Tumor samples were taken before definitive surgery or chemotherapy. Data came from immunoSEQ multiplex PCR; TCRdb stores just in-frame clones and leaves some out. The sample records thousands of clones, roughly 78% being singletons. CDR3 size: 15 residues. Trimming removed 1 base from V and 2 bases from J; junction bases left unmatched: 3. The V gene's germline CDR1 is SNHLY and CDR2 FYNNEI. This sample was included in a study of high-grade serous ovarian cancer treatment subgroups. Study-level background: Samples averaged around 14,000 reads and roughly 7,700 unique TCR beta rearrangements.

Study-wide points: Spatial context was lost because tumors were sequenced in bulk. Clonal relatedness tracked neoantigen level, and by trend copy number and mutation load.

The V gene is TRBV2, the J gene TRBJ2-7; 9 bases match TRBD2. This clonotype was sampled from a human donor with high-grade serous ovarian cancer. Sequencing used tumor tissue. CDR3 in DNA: TGTGCCAGCAGTGAAGGTCTAGCGGGGACCTACGAGCAGTACTTC. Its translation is CASSEGLAGTYEQYF.